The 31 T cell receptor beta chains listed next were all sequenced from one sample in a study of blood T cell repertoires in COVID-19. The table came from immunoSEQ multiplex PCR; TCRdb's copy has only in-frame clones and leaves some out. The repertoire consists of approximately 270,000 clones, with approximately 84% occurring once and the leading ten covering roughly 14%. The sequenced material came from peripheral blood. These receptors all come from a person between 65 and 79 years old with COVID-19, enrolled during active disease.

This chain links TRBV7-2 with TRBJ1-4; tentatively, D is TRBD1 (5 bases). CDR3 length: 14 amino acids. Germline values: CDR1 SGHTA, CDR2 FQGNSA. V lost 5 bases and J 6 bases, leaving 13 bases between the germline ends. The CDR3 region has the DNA TGTGCCAGCAGCCTGCGGGGGTACGATGAAAAACTGTTTTTT. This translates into CASSLRGYDEKLFF.

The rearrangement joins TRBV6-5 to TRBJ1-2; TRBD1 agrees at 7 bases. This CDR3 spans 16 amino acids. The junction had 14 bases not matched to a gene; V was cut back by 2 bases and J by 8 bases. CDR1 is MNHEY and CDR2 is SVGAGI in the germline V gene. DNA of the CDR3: TGTGCCAGCAGTTACCAACAAACCAACGTACAGGGGGGCTACACCTTC. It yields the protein CASSYQQTNVQGGYTF.

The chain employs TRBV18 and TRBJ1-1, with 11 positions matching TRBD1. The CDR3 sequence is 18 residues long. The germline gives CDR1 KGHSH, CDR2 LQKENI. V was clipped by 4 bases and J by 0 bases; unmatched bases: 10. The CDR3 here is CASSQSGTGGLMNTEAFF. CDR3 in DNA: TGTGCCAGCTCACAATCCGGGACAGGGGGACTGATGAACACTGAAGCTTTCTTT.

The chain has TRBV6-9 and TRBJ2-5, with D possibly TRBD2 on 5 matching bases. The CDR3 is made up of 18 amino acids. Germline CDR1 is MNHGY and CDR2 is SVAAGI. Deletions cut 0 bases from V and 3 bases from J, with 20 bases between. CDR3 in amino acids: CASSYSRLPRVSEETQYF. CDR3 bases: TGTGCCAGCAGTTATTCTCGACTACCCCGTGTTTCGGAAGAGACCCAGTACTTC.

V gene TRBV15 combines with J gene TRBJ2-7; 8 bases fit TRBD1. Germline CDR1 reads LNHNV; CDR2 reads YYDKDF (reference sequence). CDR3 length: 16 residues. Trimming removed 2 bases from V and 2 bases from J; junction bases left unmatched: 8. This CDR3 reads CATSRNRDRSTYEQYF. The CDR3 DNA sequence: TGTGCCACCAGCAGAAACCGGGACAGGTCTACCTACGAGCAGTACTTC.

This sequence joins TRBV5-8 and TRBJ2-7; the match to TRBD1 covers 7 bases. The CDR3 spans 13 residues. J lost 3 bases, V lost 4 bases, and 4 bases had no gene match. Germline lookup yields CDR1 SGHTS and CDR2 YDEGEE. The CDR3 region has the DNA TGTGCCAGCAGCCGAGGGGGCAACTACGAGCAGTACTTC. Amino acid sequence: CASSRGGNYEQYF.

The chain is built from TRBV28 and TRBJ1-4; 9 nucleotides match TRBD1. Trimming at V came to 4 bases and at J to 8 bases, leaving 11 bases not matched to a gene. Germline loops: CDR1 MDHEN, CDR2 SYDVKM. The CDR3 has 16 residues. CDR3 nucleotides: TGTGCCAGCAGTTCCACCGTTGGGACAGGGAGAGAAAAACTGTTTTTT. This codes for CASSSTVGTGREKLFF.

The CDR3 loop reads CASSYSGPIRHEQFF. As DNA, the CDR3 is TGTGCCAGCAGTTACTCGGGGCCCATACGCCATGAGCAGTTCTTC. The chain carries TRBV6-2 or TRBV6-3 and TRBJ2-1; D might be TRBD1 (5 bases). Trimming stripped 0 bases from V and 8 bases from J, with 14 bases between. Germline V gene data show CDR1 as MNHEY and CDR2 as SVGEGT. The CDR3 totals 15 residues.

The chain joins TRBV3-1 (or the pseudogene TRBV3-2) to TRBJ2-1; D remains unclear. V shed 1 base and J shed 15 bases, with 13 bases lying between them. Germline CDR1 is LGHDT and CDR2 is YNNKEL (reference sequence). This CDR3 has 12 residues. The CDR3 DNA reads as TGTGCCAGCAGCCAAGGAATGTCGATGGCGTTCTTC. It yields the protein CASSQGMSMAFF.

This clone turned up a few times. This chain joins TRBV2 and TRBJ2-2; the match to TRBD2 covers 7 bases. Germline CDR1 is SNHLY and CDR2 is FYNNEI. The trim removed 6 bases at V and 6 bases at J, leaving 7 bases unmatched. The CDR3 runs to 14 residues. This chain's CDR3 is CASREIAGSGELFF. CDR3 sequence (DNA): TGTGCCAGCAGGGAAATAGCGGGTTCCGGGGAGCTGTTTTTT.

CDR3: CASSLFRRSNQPQHF. Here the CDR3 DNA reads TGTGCCAGCAGCTTGTTTAGGAGGAGCAATCAGCCCCAGCATTTT. The chain recombines TRBV5-6 with TRBJ1-5; no clear D. V was clipped by 1 base and J by 1 base, with 9 bases between them. This CDR3 is built from 15 residues. The germline V gene has CDR1 SGHDT and CDR2 YYEEEE.

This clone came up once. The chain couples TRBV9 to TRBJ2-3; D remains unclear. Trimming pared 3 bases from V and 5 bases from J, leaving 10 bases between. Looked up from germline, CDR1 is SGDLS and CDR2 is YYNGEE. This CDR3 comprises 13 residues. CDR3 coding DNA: TGTGCCAGCAGCGCCCGACTGAGAGATACGCAGTATTTT. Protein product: CASSARLRDTQYF.

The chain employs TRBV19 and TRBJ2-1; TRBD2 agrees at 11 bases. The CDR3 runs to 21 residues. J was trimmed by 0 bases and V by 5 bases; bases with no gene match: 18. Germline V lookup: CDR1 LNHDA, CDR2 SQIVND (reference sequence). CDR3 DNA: TGTGCCAGTAGTTCCAGAGGTCGAGGGACTAGCGGAACGAGCTCCTACAATGAGCAGTTCTTC. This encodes CASSSRGRGTSGTSSYNEQFF.

The CDR3 nucleotides are TGTGCCAGTAGTATAGACCCGTTCGGAGACTACGAGCAGTACTTC. Translated, it gives CASSIDPFGDYEQYF. This sequence joins TRBV19 and TRBJ2-7; no firm D call. This CDR3 region has 15 residues. Trimming pared 0 bases from V and 3 bases from J, leaving 12 bases between. Germline lookup yields CDR1 LNHDA and CDR2 SQIVND (reference sequence).

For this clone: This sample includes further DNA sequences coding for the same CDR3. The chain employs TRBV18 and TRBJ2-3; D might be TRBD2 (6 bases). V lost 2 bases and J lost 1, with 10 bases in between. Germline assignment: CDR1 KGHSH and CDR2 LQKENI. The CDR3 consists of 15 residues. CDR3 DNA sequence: TGTGCCAGCTCACCAGCGGGGTCCGGCACAGATACGCAGTATTTT. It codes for CASSPAGSGTDTQYF.

The chain's CDR3 is CASSLPLAGASDTQYF. The CDR3 DNA reads as TGTGCCAGCAGTTTACCCCTAGCGGGAGCCTCAGATACGCAGTATTTT. This chain uses TRBV6-6 with TRBJ2-3, with 10 bases identical to TRBD2. Germline values: CDR1 MNHNY, CDR2 SVGAGI (reference sequence). The CDR3 length is 16 residues. V trimming: 4 bases; J trimming: 4 bases; junction bases outside the gene matches: 8.

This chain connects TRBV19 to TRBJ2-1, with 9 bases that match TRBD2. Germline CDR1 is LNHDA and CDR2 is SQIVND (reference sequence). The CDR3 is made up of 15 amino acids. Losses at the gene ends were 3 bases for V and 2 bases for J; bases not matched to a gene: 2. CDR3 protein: CASSISGSPYNEQFF. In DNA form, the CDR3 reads TGTGCCAGTAGTATTAGCGGGAGCCCCTACAATGAGCAGTTCTTC.

The CDR3 loop reads CASRGQGAHEQYF. DNA of the CDR3: TGTGCCAGCAGGGGACAGGGAGCCCACGAGCAGTACTTC. The chain recombines TRBV21-1 with TRBJ2-7; the D segment call TRBD1 is taken from the table without a DNA check. TRBV21-1 is assigned pseudogene status. The CDR3 consists of 13 residues.

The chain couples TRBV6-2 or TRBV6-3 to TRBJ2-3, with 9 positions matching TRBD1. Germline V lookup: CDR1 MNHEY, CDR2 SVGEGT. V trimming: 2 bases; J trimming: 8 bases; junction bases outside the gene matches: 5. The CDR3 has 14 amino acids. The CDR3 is CASSYEGQGGTQYF. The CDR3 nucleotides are TGTGCCAGCAGTTACGAGGGACAGGGAGGTACGCAGTATTTT.

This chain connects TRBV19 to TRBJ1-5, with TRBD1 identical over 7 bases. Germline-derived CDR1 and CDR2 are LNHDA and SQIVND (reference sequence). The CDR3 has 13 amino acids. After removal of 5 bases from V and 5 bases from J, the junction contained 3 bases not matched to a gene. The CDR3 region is CASSDRADQPQHF. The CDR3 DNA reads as TGTGCCAGTAGTGACAGGGCCGATCAGCCCCAGCATTTT. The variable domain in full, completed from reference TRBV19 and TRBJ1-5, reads DGGITQSPKYLFRKEGQNVTLSCEQNLNHDAMYWYRQDPGQGLRLIYYSQIVNDFQKGDIAEGYSVSREKKESFPLTVTSAQKNPTAFYLCASSDRADQPQHFGDGTRLSIL.

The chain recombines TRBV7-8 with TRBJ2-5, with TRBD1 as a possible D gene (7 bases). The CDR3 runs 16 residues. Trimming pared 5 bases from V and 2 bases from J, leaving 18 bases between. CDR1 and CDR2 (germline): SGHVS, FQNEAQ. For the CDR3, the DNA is TGTGCCAGCAGCCCAGAGGTGGCAGGGGGGCAAGAGACCCAGTACTTC. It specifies CASSPEVAGGQETQYF.

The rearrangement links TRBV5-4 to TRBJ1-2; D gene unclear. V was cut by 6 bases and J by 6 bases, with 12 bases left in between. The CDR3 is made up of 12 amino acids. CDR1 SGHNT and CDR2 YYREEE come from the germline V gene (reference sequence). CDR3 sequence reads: CASKLEQHGYTF. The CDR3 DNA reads TGTGCCAGCAAGCTGGAACAGCATGGCTACACCTTC.

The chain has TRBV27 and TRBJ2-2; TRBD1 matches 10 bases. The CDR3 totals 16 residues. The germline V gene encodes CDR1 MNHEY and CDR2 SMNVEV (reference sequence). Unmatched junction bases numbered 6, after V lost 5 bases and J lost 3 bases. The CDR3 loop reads CASSLGQGVDTGELFF. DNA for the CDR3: TGTGCCAGCAGTCTCGGACAGGGGGTGGACACCGGGGAGCTGTTTTTT.

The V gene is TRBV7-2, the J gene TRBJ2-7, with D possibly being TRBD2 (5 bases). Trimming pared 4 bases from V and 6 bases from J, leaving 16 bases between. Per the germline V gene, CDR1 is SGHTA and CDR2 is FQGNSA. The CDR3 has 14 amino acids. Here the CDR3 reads CASSSPAGSSEQYF. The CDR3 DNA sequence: TGTGCCAGCAGCTCCCCGGCGGGCAGCTCCGAGCAGTACTTC.

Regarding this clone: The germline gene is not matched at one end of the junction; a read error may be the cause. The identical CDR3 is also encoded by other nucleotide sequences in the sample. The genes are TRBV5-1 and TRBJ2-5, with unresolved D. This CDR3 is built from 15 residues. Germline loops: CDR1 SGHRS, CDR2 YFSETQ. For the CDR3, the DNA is TGTGCCAGCAGCTTGAATTTTCCAGAACAAGAGACCCAGTACTTC. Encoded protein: CASSLNFPEQETQYF.

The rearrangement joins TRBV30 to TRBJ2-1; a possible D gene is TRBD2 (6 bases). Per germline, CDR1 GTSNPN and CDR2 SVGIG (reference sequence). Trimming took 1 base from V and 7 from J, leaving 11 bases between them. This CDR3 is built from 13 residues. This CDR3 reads CAWSGGGSNEQFF. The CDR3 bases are TGTGCCTGGAGTGGTGGAGGGAGTAATGAGCAGTTCTTC. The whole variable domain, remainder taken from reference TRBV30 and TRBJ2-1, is SQTIHQWPATLVQPVGSPLSLECTVEGTSNPNLYWYRQAAGRGLQLLFYSVGIGQISSEVPQNLSASRPQDRQFILSSKKLLLSDSGFYLCAWSGGGSNEQFFGPGTRLTVL.

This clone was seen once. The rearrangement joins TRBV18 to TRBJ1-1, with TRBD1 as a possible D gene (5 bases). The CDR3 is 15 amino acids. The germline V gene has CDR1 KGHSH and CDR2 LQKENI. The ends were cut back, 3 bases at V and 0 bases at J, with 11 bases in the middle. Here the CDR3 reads CASSPFDRMNTEAFF. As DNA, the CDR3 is TGTGCCAGCTCACCCTTTGACAGAATGAACACTGAAGCTTTCTTT.

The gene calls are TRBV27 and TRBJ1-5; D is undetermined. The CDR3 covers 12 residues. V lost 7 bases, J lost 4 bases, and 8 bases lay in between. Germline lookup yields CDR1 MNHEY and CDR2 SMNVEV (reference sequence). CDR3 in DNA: TGTGCCAGCAAGGGAGGGAATCAGCCCCAGCATTTT. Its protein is CASKGGNQPQHF.

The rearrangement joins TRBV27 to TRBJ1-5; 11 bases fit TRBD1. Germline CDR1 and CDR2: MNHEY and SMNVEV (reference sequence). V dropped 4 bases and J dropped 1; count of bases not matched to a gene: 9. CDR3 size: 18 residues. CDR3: CASSSPGQGGLSNQPQHF. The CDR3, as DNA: TGTGCCAGCAGTTCTCCGGGACAGGGGGGGTTAAGCAATCAGCCCCAGCATTTT.

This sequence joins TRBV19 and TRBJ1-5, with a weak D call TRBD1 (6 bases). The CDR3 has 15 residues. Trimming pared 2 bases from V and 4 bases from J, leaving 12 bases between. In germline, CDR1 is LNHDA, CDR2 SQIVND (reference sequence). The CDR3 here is CASSINRQVNQPQHF. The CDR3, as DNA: TGTGCCAGTAGTATAAACCGACAGGTTAATCAGCCCCAGCATTTT.

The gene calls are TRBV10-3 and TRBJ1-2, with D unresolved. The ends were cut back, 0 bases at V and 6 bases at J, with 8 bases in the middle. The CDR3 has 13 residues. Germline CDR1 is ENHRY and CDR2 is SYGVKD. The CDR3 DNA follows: TGTGCCATCAGTGAGTCGCGGCGGGATGGCTACACCTTC. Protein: CAISESRRDGYTF.